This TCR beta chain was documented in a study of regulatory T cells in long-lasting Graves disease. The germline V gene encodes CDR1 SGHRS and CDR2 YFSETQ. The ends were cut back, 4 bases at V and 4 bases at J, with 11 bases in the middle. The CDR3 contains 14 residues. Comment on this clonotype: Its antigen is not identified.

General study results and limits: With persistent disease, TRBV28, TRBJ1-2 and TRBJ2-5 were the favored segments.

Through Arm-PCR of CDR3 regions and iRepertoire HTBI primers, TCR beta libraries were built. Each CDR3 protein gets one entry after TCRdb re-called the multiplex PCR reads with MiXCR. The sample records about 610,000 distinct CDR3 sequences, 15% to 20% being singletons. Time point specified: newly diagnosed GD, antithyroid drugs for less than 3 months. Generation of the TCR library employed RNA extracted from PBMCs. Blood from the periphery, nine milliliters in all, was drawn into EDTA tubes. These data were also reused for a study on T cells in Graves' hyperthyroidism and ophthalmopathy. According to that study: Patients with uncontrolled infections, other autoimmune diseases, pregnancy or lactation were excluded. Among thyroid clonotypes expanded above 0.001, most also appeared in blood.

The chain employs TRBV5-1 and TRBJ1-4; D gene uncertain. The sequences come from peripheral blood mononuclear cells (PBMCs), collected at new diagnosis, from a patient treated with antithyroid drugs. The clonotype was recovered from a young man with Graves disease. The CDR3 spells CASSHGRINEKLFF. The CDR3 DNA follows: TGCGCCAGCAGCCACGGACGGATTAATGAAAAACTGTTTTTT.